The rows below give T cell receptor beta chains drawn from one sample of a study of blood T cell repertoires in COVID-19. TCRdb's copy holds only in-frame clones and misses some; the assay was immunoSEQ multiplex PCR. This table has 93,000 or so clones, roughly nine tenths appearing once. The sequencing input was peripheral blood. The receptors here all came from an older woman with acute or convalescent COVID-19. The CDR3 runs from the conserved cysteine through the conserved F or W. The D gene is left open where the match is weak. Only some rows state a clone size, as once, few, many or a class for expanded clones.

d_gene: NA
abundance: NA
j_gene: TRBJ2-3
v_gene: TRBV28
CDR3aa: CASSPPNLGRVTDTQYF
CDR3nt: TGTGCCAGCAGTCCACCCAACCTCGGGCGGGTCACAGATACGCAGTATTTT

d_gene: TRBD2
abundance: NA
j_gene: TRBJ2-1
v_gene: TRBV5-1
CDR3aa: CASSFPTSGRGNEQFF
CDR3nt: TGCGCCAGCAGCTTTCCGACTAGCGGGAGAGGGAATGAGCAGTTCTTC

d_gene: NA
abundance: once
j_gene: TRBJ2-7
v_gene: TRBV7-2
CDR3aa: CASSSAGSHEQYF
CDR3nt: TGTGCCAGCAGCTCTGCAGGGTCCCACGAGCAGTACTTC

d_gene: NA
abundance: NA
j_gene: TRBJ2-7
v_gene: TRBV18
CDR3aa: CASSLGTVSSYEQYF
CDR3nt: TGTGCCAGCTCACTAGGCACAGTGTCCTCCTACGAGCAGTACTTC

d_gene: NA
abundance: few
j_gene: TRBJ1-1
v_gene: TRBV28
CDR3aa: CASSPRRRQMAEAFF
CDR3nt: TGTGCCAGCAGCCCTAGACGGAGGCAGATGGCTGAAGCTTTCTTT

d_gene: NA
abundance: NA
j_gene: TRBJ1-2
v_gene: TRBV29-1
CDR3aa: CSVVIRGGGCTF
CDR3nt: TGCAGCGTTGTCATCAGGGGTGGCGGCTGCACCTTC

d_gene: TRBD1
abundance: NA
j_gene: TRBJ1-2
v_gene: TRBV29-1
CDR3aa: CSDWKQGLGGYTF
CDR3nt: TGCAGCGATTGGAAACAGGGGCTCGGTGGCTACACCTTC

d_gene: NA
abundance: few
j_gene: TRBJ1-5
v_gene: TRBV3-1/TRBV3-2
CDR3aa: CASSQDMRNNQPQHF
CDR3nt: TGTGCCAGCAGCCAAGATATGAGGAACAATCAGCCCCAGCATTTT

d_gene: NA
abundance: NA
j_gene: TRBJ1-1
v_gene: TRBV3-1/TRBV3-2
CDR3aa: CASSQQGLEAFF
CDR3nt: TGTGCCAGCAGCCAACAGGGTCTTGAAGCTTTCTTT

d_gene: NA
abundance: NA
j_gene: TRBJ1-4
v_gene: TRBV7-9
CDR3aa: CASSLDLGANEKLFF
CDR3nt: TGTGCCAGCAGCTTAGACTTAGGAGCAAATGAAAAACTGTTTTTT

d_gene: TRBD2
abundance: NA
j_gene: TRBJ2-3
v_gene: TRBV5-1
CDR3aa: CASQLAGEFDTQYF
CDR3nt: TGCGCCAGCCAACTAGCGGGAGAATTCGATACGCAGTATTTT

d_gene: NA
abundance: NA
j_gene: TRBJ2-4
v_gene: TRBV27
CDR3aa: CASSLSGGSVSQYF
CDR3nt: TGTGCCAGCAGTTTATCTGGTGGTAGCGTCAGTCAGTACTTC

d_gene: TRBD2
abundance: NA
j_gene: TRBJ2-3
v_gene: TRBV15
CDR3aa: CATSRGGTSGARTDTQYF
CDR3nt: TGTGCCACCAGCAGAGGGGGGACTAGCGGGGCTCGCACAGATACGCAGTATTTT

d_gene: NA
abundance: NA
j_gene: TRBJ1-1
v_gene: TRBV18
CDR3aa: CASSPRGAPNTEAFF
CDR3nt: TGTGCCAGCTCACCCCGGGGGGCCCCGAACACTGAAGCTTTCTTT

d_gene: NA
abundance: NA
j_gene: TRBJ1-5
v_gene: TRBV27
CDR3aa: CATPPGVHSNQPQHF
CDR3nt: TGTGCCACCCCACCGGGGGTACATAGCAATCAGCCCCAGCATTTT

d_gene: NA
abundance: NA
j_gene: TRBJ2-5
v_gene: TRBV14
CDR3aa: CASSQELGRETQYF
CDR3nt: TGTGCCAGCAGCCAAGAGCTGGGGAGGGAGACCCAGTACTTC

d_gene: NA
abundance: NA
j_gene: TRBJ2-1
v_gene: TRBV19
CDR3aa: CASSIGGRDGEQFF
CDR3nt: TGTGCCAGTAGTATAGGAGGGCGCGACGGTGAGCAGTTCTTC

d_gene: TRBD2
abundance: NA
j_gene: TRBJ2-2
v_gene: TRBV28
CDR3aa: CASSTPTGGDTGELFF
CDR3nt: TGTGCCAGCAGTACCCCTACGGGAGGAGACACCGGGGAGCTGTTTTTT

d_gene: NA
abundance: once
j_gene: TRBJ1-4
v_gene: TRBV6-5
CDR3aa: CASSWLGSGEKLFF
CDR3nt: TGTGCCAGCAGTTGGTTAGGAAGCGGTGAAAAACTGTTTTTT

d_gene: TRBD1
abundance: NA
j_gene: TRBJ1-5
v_gene: TRBV18
CDR3aa: CASSPGQGDNQPQHF
CDR3nt: TGTGCCAGCTCACCGGGACAGGGTGACAATCAGCCCCAGCATTTT

d_gene: NA
abundance: once
j_gene: TRBJ1-5
v_gene: TRBV2
CDR3aa: CASQTGPHNQPQHF
CDR3nt: TGTGCCAGCCAGACAGGTCCCCACAATCAGCCCCAGCATTTT

d_gene: NA
abundance: few
j_gene: TRBJ1-4
v_gene: TRBV19
CDR3aa: CASQRTGSVWEKLFF
CDR3nt: TGTGCCAGTCAGCGAACAGGGTCCGTATGGGAAAAACTGTTTTTT

d_gene: NA
abundance: NA
j_gene: TRBJ2-2
v_gene: TRBV24-1
CDR3aa: CATTTASNTGELFF
CDR3nt: TGTGCCACCACCACAGCCTCGAACACCGGGGAGCTGTTTTTT

d_gene: NA
abundance: NA
j_gene: TRBJ2-3
v_gene: TRBV27
CDR3aa: CASSFFRLGQGTQYF
CDR3nt: TGTGCCAGCAGTTTTTTCAGGCTAGGGCAGGGTACGCAGTATTTT

d_gene: NA
abundance: few
j_gene: TRBJ2-7
v_gene: TRBV7-3
CDR3aa: CASSLERSYEQYF
CDR3nt: TGTGCCAGCAGCTTAGAACGGAGCTACGAGCAGTACTTC

d_gene: NA
abundance: once
j_gene: TRBJ2-3
v_gene: TRBV9
CDR3aa: CASSVEGSPDTQYF
CDR3nt: TGTGCCAGCAGCGTAGAAGGGAGCCCAGATACGCAGTATTTT

d_gene: NA
abundance: NA
j_gene: TRBJ1-1
v_gene: TRBV6-5
CDR3aa: CASRIGASAEAFF
CDR3nt: TGTGCCAGCAGGATAGGGGCTTCTGCTGAAGCTTTCTTT

d_gene: NA
abundance: NA
j_gene: TRBJ1-6
v_gene: TRBV15
CDR3aa: CATSRGSADSPLHF
CDR3nt: TGTGCCACCAGCAGAGGGAGTGCGGATTCACCCCTCCACTTT

d_gene: NA
abundance: once
j_gene: TRBJ1-5
v_gene: TRBV12-3/TRBV12-4
CDR3aa: CASSPEGDQPQHF
CDR3nt: TGTGCCAGCAGCCCGGAAGGGGATCAGCCCCAGCATTTT

d_gene: NA
abundance: NA
j_gene: TRBJ1-5
v_gene: TRBV6-6
CDR3aa: CASSPVNNQPQHF
CDR3nt: TGTGCCAGCAGTCCAGTTAACAATCAGCCCCAGCATTTT

d_gene: NA
abundance: NA
j_gene: TRBJ2-3
v_gene: TRBV7-3
CDR3aa: CASSFGGPADTQYF
CDR3nt: TGTGCCAGCAGCTTCGGGGGACCGGCAGATACGCAGTATTTT

d_gene: TRBD1
abundance: NA
j_gene: TRBJ1-4
v_gene: TRBV9
CDR3aa: CASSSRTGGPEKLFF
CDR3nt: TGTGCCAGCAGCTCACGGACAGGGGGGCCTGAAAAACTGTTTTTT

d_gene: TRBD1
abundance: NA
j_gene: TRBJ1-2
v_gene: TRBV6-5
CDR3aa: CASSSGQGGYTF
CDR3nt: TGTGCCAGCAGTTCCGGACAGGGAGGCTACACCTTC

d_gene: TRBD1
abundance: NA
j_gene: TRBJ1-3
v_gene: TRBV11-2
CDR3aa: CASSTGGGNTIYF
CDR3nt: TGTGCCAGCAGTACAGGGGGCGGAAACACCATATATTTT

d_gene: NA
abundance: NA
j_gene: TRBJ2-2
v_gene: TRBV5-6
CDR3aa: CASSLGRAGELFF
CDR3nt: TGTGCCAGCAGCTTGGGCAGGGCCGGGGAGCTGTTTTTT

d_gene: TRBD1
abundance: NA
j_gene: TRBJ2-2
v_gene: TRBV12-5
CDR3aa: CASGLEGTVAGELFF
CDR3nt: TGTGCTAGTGGTTTGGAGGGGACAGTCGCCGGGGAGCTGTTTTTT

d_gene: NA
abundance: NA
j_gene: TRBJ1-5
v_gene: TRBV2
CDR3aa: CACRQDAFNQPQHF
CDR3nt: TGTGCCTGCAGACAGGACGCGTTCAATCAGCCCCAGCATTTT

d_gene: TRBD2
abundance: NA
j_gene: TRBJ2-1
v_gene: TRBV7-3
CDR3aa: CASSSGTSVMGQFF
CDR3nt: TGTGCCAGCAGCTCCGGGACTAGCGTTATGGGGCAGTTCTTC